This T cell receptor beta chain was observed in a study of regulatory T cells in long-lasting Graves disease. Regarding the study as a whole: The TCR repertoire of persistent Graves' patients was less diverse than that of newly diagnosed ones.

Sequencing libraries for TCR beta were prepared with iRepertoire HTBI primers and Arm-PCR of CDR3 regions. TCRdb reprocessed the multiplex PCR reads via MiXCR and lists one record per CDR3 protein. Among around 420,000 distinct CDR3 sequences listed, approximately 16% were seen once. Noted time point: newly diagnosed GD, antithyroid drugs for less than 3 months. The TCR library was made from RNA extracted from PBMCs. This clonotype was counted at least ten times. The antigen is not known. The germline V gene encodes CDR1 LGHDT and CDR2 YNNKEL (reference sequence). The CDR3 length is 16 residues. V shed 6 bases and J 4 bases; nucleotides not matched to a gene: 15. Separately, the same data were catalogued under a study of T cells in Graves' hyperthyroidism and ophthalmopathy. This second study notes: The model anticipated ophthalmopathy a median approximately six months pre-onset.

The genes are TRBV3-1 and TRBJ2-7; TRBD1 aligns across 7 bases. The TCR originated in a woman between 40 and 55 years old with Graves disease. Material: peripheral blood mononuclear cells (PBMCs), obtained at new diagnosis, from a patient treated with antithyroid drugs. CDR3 amino acids: CASSPSGRQGQYEQYF. The CDR3 nucleotides read TGTGCCAGCAGTCCTAGTGGGCGTCAGGGACAGTACGAGCAGTACTTC.